This TCR beta chain comes out of a study of blood T cell repertoires in COVID-19. Study-level information: Specimens from acute and convalescent COVID-19 originated in the United States, Italy and Spain. In each case, the material was cDNA or gDNA derived from T cells, B-cell-depleted T cells, or PBMCs.

This CDR3 is built from 13 residues. The V gene lost 5 bases and the J gene lost 3 bases, with 10 bases spanning the gap. Per the germline V gene, CDR1 is GTSNPN and CDR2 is SVGIG (reference sequence). Patients at the Seattle site were enrolled during active infection and followed longitudinally. This clone was counted once. Repertoires were generated with immunoSEQ multiplex PCR, while TCRdb's copy carries only in-frame clones and drops some. The table lists about 400,000 clones, about 86% of them singletons. The specimen sequenced was peripheral blood. The clonotype originates from a woman aged 55-70 years with COVID-19, enrolled during active disease. The chain uses TRBV30 and TRBJ1-4; tentatively, D is TRBD1 (5 bases). CDR3: CAWSTGSNEKLFF. The CDR3 DNA reads as TGTGCCTGGTCTACAGGATCTAATGAAAAACTGTTTTTT.